One and the same sample provided the 29 T cell receptor beta chains below, sequenced in a study of T cell repertoires in breast cancer. The expanded emulsion RT-PCR method captured paired alpha and beta chains from CD8+ T cells. During the second nested PCR, blocking oligonucleotides suppressed genes that were not paired. Each CDR3 protein gets one entry after TCRdb re-called the emulsion pairing reads with MiXCR. The table has tens of thousands of distinct CDR3 sequences, 45% to 55% seen once. Sequencing was carried out using CD8+ T cells. These receptors originate from a pool of human donors with breast cancer or a healthy control (not recorded which).

This clonotype was found a few times. The chain recombines TRBV20-1 with TRBJ2-3; D unresolved. Germline V gene sequence: CDR1 DFQATT, CDR2 SNEGSKA (reference sequence). V dropped 4 bases and J dropped 3 bases, with 17 bases sitting between them. The CDR3 sequence is 15 residues long. CDR3 amino acids: CSANLARLETDTQYF. The DNA of the CDR3 is TGCAGTGCTAACTTGGCTAGGTTAGAGACAGATACGCAGTATTTT.

The chain uses TRBV6-4 and TRBJ1-2; the D gene is possibly TRBD1 (5 bases). Trimming cost V 3 bases and J 6 bases, with 14 bases left between them. The CDR3 is made up of 14 amino acids. Germline loops: CDR1 MRHNA, CDR2 SNTAGT. CDR3 coding DNA: TGTGCCAGCAGTGAAGGGTGGGGCGAGAATGGCTACACCTTC. It translates to CASSEGWGENGYTF.

This clonotype was observed a few times. The rearrangement joins TRBV7-9 to TRBJ1-1; the match to TRBD1 covers 7 bases. The CDR3 runs to 14 residues. The germline CDR1 and CDR2 sequences are SEHNR and FQNEAQ (reference sequence). V shed 4 bases, J shed 5 bases, and the junction held 7 bases outside the gene matches. The chain's CDR3 is CASSSRGMGTEAFF. CDR3 DNA sequence: TGTGCCAGCAGCTCCAGGGGGATGGGGACTGAAGCTTTCTTT. The whole variable domain, filled in from reference TRBV7-9 and TRBJ1-1, reads DTGVSQNPRHKITKRGQNVTFRCDPISEHNRLYWYRQTLGQGPEFLTYFQNEAQLEKSRLLSDRFSAERPKGSFSTLEIQRTEQGDSAMYLCASSSRGMGTEAFFGQGTRLTVV.

The chain uses TRBV7-9 and TRBJ2-1, with D perhaps matching TRBD2 (6 bases). The CDR3 is 14 amino acids. The germline V and J ends were trimmed by 10 bases and 6 bases, with 19 bases remaining between them. Looked up from germline, CDR1 is SEHNR and CDR2 is FQNEAQ (reference sequence). The CDR3 DNA sequence: TGTGCCAACCAGCGCGGAGGGCCTATCAATGAGCAGTTCTTC. Translation: CANQRGGPINEQFF. The variable domain in full, completed from reference TRBV7-9 and TRBJ2-1, reads DTGVSQNPRHKITKRGQNVTFRCDPISEHNRLYWYRQTLGQGPEFLTYFQNEAQLEKSRLLSDRFSAERPKGSFSTLEIQRTEQGDSAMYLCANQRGGPINEQFFGPGTRLTVL.

The chain links TRBV7-9 to TRBJ2-7, with D unclear. V lost 5 bases and J 3 bases, leaving 5 bases between the germline ends. The CDR3 is 11 residues long. Germline values: CDR1 SEHNR, CDR2 FQNEAQ (reference sequence). In DNA form, the CDR3 reads TGTGCCAGCAGCCGCGTCTACGAGCAGTACTTC. Its protein is CASSRVYEQYF.

The rearrangement joins TRBV12-3 or TRBV12-4 to TRBJ2-3, with a weak D call TRBD2 (5 bases). This CDR3 region has 16 residues. With 1 base removed from V and 2 bases from J, the gap between germline ends came to 13 bases. CDR3 DNA: TGTGCCAGCAGTTTAGATATAGCGAGATCCACAGATACGCAGTATTTT. Its translation is CASSLDIARSTDTQYF.

V is TRBV29-1 and J is TRBJ2-3; no reliable D call. This CDR3 has 13 amino acids. V was pared by 7 bases and J by 2 bases, with 13 bases between. The germline V gene has CDR1 SQVTM and CDR2 ANQGSEA. The CDR3 bases are TGCAGCGCTGTGGTAGCCTACACAGATACGCAGTATTTT. Protein product: CSAVVAYTDTQYF.

J is TRBJ1-4 and V is TRBV29-1; TRBD1 matches at 9 bases. CDR1 and CDR2 from the germline V gene are SQVTM and ANQGSEA. The CDR3 covers 15 residues. V shed 3 bases and J 4 bases; nucleotides not matched to a gene: 6. The CDR3 sequence is CSVEGDRADNEKLFF. As DNA, the CDR3 is TGCAGCGTTGAGGGGGACAGGGCGGATAATGAAAAACTGTTTTTT.

In this sample, this clonotype turned up many times. This rearrangement joins TRBV6-2 or TRBV6-3 to TRBJ1-1; D uncertain. V lost 5 bases and J lost 9, with 7 bases in between. Germline V gene sequence: CDR1 MNHEY, CDR2 SVGEGT. The length of the CDR3 is 10 residues. In DNA, the CDR3 is TGTGCCAGCAGTACTACCAAAGCTTTCTTT. Translation gives CASSTTKAFF.

The rearrangement joins TRBV4-1 to TRBJ1-5; 7 nucleotides match TRBD1. Unmatched junction bases numbered 6, after V lost 4 bases and J lost 9 bases. Germline CDR1 reads MGHRA; CDR2 reads YSYEKL. This CDR3 is 13 amino acids long. CDR3 sequence (DNA): TGCGCCAGCAGCCCACGACAGGGTTCGCCCCAGCATTTT. As protein: CASSPRQGSPQHF.

The chain combines TRBV2 with TRBJ2-5; no definite D call. This CDR3 contains 13 residues. Germline-derived CDR1 and CDR2 are SNHLY and FYNNEI. V was cut by 4 bases and J by 2 bases, with 8 bases left in between. The CDR3 reads CASSGHGQETQYF. The CDR3 DNA follows: TGTGCCAGCAGTGGTCACGGACAAGAGACCCAGTACTTC.

The CDR3 region has the DNA TGCAGTGCTAGAGAGGAGGGTCCGGGACGGAGAAACACCATATATTTT. Translating gives CSAREEGPGRRNTIYF. The chain has TRBV20-1 and TRBJ1-3; tentative D call: TRBD1 (5 bases). Germline V CDR1 and CDR2: DFQATT, SNEGSKA (reference sequence). The CDR3 is 16 residues long. Trimming left V 0 bases short and J 5 bases short, with 17 bases between.

The gene calls are TRBV4-2 and TRBJ1-3; 10 nucleotides agree with TRBD1. The CDR3 loop spans 14 amino acids. The V gene end was trimmed by 7 bases and the J gene end by 16 bases; junction bases not matched to a gene: 16. Per germline, CDR1 LGHNA and CDR2 YNFKEQ. In DNA, the CDR3 is TGTGCCAGCAACCAGGGGACAGGGGAAATTGCTTTTTATTTT. It translates to CASNQGTGEIAFYF.

There are a few counts of this clonotype. Without the conserved terminal phenylalanine or tryptophan, this CDR3 likely stems from a read error. It is unclear where the CDR3 begins or ends on the DNA, so no DNA is shown, and the CDR3 is as TCRdb lists it. V and J are TRBV7-9 and TRBJ2-7. Per germline, CDR1 SEHNR and CDR2 FQNEAQ (reference sequence). The CDR3 length equals 13 residues, ends included. CDR3 amino acids: CASSLAQLPGLVI.

This chain links TRBV6-9 with TRBJ2-3; the D gene is possibly TRBD2 (6 bases). Germline CDR1 reads MNHGY; CDR2 reads SVAAGI. The CDR3 has 17 residues. The germline V and J ends were trimmed by 4 bases and 1 base, with 18 bases remaining between them. CDR3 nucleotides: TGTGCCAGCAGTTCCCTCACCAAGCGGGTGGGCACAGATACGCAGTATTTT. The encoded protein is CASSSLTKRVGTDTQYF.

The table lists this clonotype with many counts. The chain employs TRBV6-1 and TRBJ2-6; D not certain. Germline V CDR1 and CDR2: MNHNS, SASEGT. The CDR3 is 13 amino acids. V dropped 4 bases and J dropped 2 bases, with 3 bases sitting between them. The CDR3: CASSVAGANVLTF. The DNA for the CDR3 is TGTGCCAGCAGTGTCGCTGGGGCCAACGTCCTGACTTTC.

The sample holds a few counts of this clonotype. CDR3 residues: CASSYGYTGELFF. CDR3 coding DNA: TGTGCCAGTAGTTATGGGTACACCGGGGAGCTGTTTTTT. The chain links TRBV19 to TRBJ2-2; D ambiguous. The CDR3 runs 13 residues. Germline lookup yields CDR1 LNHDA and CDR2 SQIVND (reference sequence). Trimming pared 5 bases from V and 3 bases from J, leaving 7 bases between. Combining the CDR3 with reference TRBV19 and TRBJ2-2 gives the whole variable domain DGGITQSPKYLFRKEGQNVTLSCEQNLNHDAMYWYRQDPGQGLRLIYYSQIVNDFQKGDIAEGYSVSREKKESFPLTVTSAQKNPTAFYLCASSYGYTGELFFGEGSRLTVL.

This clonotype was picked up a small number of times. The J gene is TRBJ1-2, the V gene TRBV18; 11 bases are shared with TRBD1. Unmatched junction bases numbered 9, after V lost 6 bases and J lost 6 bases. Germline CDR1 and CDR2: KGHSH and LQKENI. The CDR3 totals 15 residues. In DNA, the CDR3 is TGTGCCAGCTCTTCCCGGGACAGGGGGAGTAATGGCTACACCTTC. This encodes CASSSRDRGSNGYTF.

V usage is TRBV3-1 and J usage is TRBJ1-2, with D perhaps TRBD1 (6 bases). V was shortened by 4 bases and J by 7 bases, with 22 bases between the two germline ends. This CDR3 spans 16 amino acids. The germline CDR1 and CDR2 sequences are LGHDT and YNNKEL (reference sequence). CDR3: CASSPTGQQKSGGYTF. CDR3 DNA: TGTGCCAGCAGCCCGACAGGCCAACAGAAGTCAGGTGGCTACACCTTC.

The gene calls are TRBV18 and TRBJ2-2; D gene uncertain. This CDR3 has 15 residues. The germline V and J ends were trimmed by 6 bases and 0 bases, with 11 bases remaining between them. Germline V gene lookup returns CDR1 KGHSH and CDR2 LQKENI. The CDR3 protein is CASSYIVPNTGELFF. The DNA for the CDR3 is TGTGCCAGCTCCTATATAGTACCGAACACCGGGGAGCTGTTTTTT.

Concerning this clonotype: A much larger clone lies a single base off, so this may be a read error. V and J are TRBV20-1 and TRBJ1-1; unclear D gene. V was trimmed by 7 bases and J by 1 base, leaving 10 bases between them. This CDR3 spans 12 amino acids. CDR1 and CDR2 from the germline V gene are DFQATT and SNEGSKA (reference sequence). CDR3 residues: CSVRHRNTEAFF. CDR3 DNA: TGCAGTGTACGACACAGGAACACTGAAGCTTTCTTT.

The sample holds many counts of this clonotype. This chain connects TRBV20-1 to TRBJ2-7; D is ambiguous. The length of the CDR3 is 11 residues. The V gene's germline CDR1 is DFQATT and CDR2 SNEGSKA (reference sequence). The CDR3 is CSSRVKYEQYF. The DNA of the CDR3 is TGCAGCAGCCGGGTGAAATACGAGCAGTACTTC.

The chain links TRBV27 to TRBJ2-2, with D uncertain. Between the trimmed V and J ends, which lost 9 bases and 6 bases, there was a span of 5 bases. Germline loops: CDR1 MNHEY, CDR2 SMNVEV (reference sequence). The CDR3 has 10 residues. The CDR3 DNA is TGTGCCAGTCCACCCGGGGAGCTGTTTTTT. As protein: CASPPGELFF.

V usage is TRBV5-1 and J usage is TRBJ1-2; no clear D. This CDR3 contains 15 residues. The germline V gene encodes CDR1 SGHRS and CDR2 YFSETQ. V lost 4 bases, J lost 0 bases, and 13 bases lay in between. The DNA of the CDR3 is TGCGCCAGCAGCGTGGGAAAAGATGCTAACTATGGCTACACCTTC. Protein: CASSVGKDANYGYTF.

The chain uses TRBV6-1 and TRBJ2-1, with TRBD2 matching 15 bases. V shed 2 bases, J shed 3 bases, and the junction held 5 bases outside the gene matches. This CDR3 is 18 amino acids long. The germline V gene has CDR1 MNHNS and CDR2 SASEGT. CDR3 protein: CASSERTSGRAGYNEQFF. CDR3 sequence (DNA): TGTGCCAGCAGTGAACGGACTAGCGGGAGGGCCGGCTACAATGAGCAGTTCTTC.

This clonotype came up once. The chain couples TRBV30 to TRBJ2-1, with D perhaps TRBD1 (6 bases). This CDR3 region has 13 residues. Trimming removed 5 bases from V and 3 bases from J, with 11 bases in between. Germline loops: CDR1 GTSNPN, CDR2 SVGIG (reference sequence). The CDR3: CAWSGTFYNEQFF. The CDR3 DNA reads as TGTGCCTGGTCCGGGACATTCTACAATGAGCAGTTCTTC. Full variable domain (outside the CDR3, taken from reference TRBV30 and TRBJ2-1): SQTIHQWPATLVQPVGSPLSLECTVEGTSNPNLYWYRQAAGRGLQLLFYSVGIGQISSEVPQNLSASRPQDRQFILSSKKLLLSDSGFYLCAWSGTFYNEQFFGPGTRLTVL.

The chain joins TRBV18 to TRBJ2-1; 9 bases map to TRBD1. The junction had 8 bases not matched to a gene; V was cut back by 3 bases and J by 8 bases. Looked up from germline, CDR1 is KGHSH and CDR2 is LQKENI. This CDR3 contains 15 residues. The CDR3 coding sequence is TGTGCCAGCTCACCCGGACAGGGGTCAAGCCATGAGCAGTTCTTC. Translation gives CASSPGQGSSHEQFF.

Details on this clonotype: A read error may be the cause here, since a much bigger clone is one base away. The J gene is TRBJ2-7, the V gene TRBV27, with TRBD1 as a possible D gene (6 bases). V lost 6 bases and J lost 5, with 14 bases in between. Germline lookup yields CDR1 MNHEY and CDR2 SMNVEV (reference sequence). The CDR3 is 13 amino acids. CDR3: CASSRGHLHEQYF. CDR3 nucleotide sequence: TGTGCCAGCAGCCGGGGACACCTCCACGAGCAGTACTTC.

This clonotype has only a few counts. The chain joins TRBV20-1 to TRBJ1-5; D unclear. The CDR3 spans 12 residues. V was shortened by 5 bases and J by 4 bases, with 9 bases between the two germline ends. Germline V CDR1 and CDR2: DFQATT, SNEGSKA (reference sequence). As DNA, the CDR3 is TGCAGTGCTGTCTCGGGGAATCAGCCCCAGCATTTT. Amino acid sequence: CSAVSGNQPQHF.